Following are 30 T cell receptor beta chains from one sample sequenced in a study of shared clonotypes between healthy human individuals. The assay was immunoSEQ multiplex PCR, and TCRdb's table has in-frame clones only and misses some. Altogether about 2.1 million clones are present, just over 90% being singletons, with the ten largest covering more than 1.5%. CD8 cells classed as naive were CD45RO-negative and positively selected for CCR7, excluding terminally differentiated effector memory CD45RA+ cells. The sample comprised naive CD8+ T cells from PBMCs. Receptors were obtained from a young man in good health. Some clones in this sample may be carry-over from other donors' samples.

The CDR3 DNA follows: TGTGCCAGCAGTCCCTCAGGGGGAGAGATGAGGTACGAGCAGTACTTC. Residues: CASSPSGGEMRYEQYF. The V and J genes are TRBV27 and TRBJ2-7, with 7 nucleotides matching TRBD1. The CDR3 sequence is 16 residues long. The germline gives CDR1 MNHEY, CDR2 SMNVEV (reference sequence). After removal of 5 bases from V and 4 bases from J, the junction contained 14 bases not matched to a gene.

The CDR3 is CASSPGQKYLQPENIQYF. DNA of the CDR3: TGTGCCAGCAGCCCCGGACAGAAGTACCTTCAGCCGGAAAACATTCAGTACTTC. The V and J genes are TRBV7-8 and TRBJ2-4, with a possible D match to TRBD1 (6 bases). Per the germline V gene, CDR1 is SGHVS and CDR2 is FQNEAQ. V lost 5 bases to trimming and J lost 5 bases, with 25 bases between them. This CDR3 region has 18 residues.

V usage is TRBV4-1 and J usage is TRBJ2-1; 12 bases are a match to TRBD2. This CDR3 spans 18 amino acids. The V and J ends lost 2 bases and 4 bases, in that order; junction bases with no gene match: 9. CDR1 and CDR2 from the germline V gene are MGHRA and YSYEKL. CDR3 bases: TGCGCCAGCAGCCAACCCCCGACTAGCGGGAGAGAATACAATGAGCAGTTCTTC. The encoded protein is CASSQPPTSGREYNEQFF.

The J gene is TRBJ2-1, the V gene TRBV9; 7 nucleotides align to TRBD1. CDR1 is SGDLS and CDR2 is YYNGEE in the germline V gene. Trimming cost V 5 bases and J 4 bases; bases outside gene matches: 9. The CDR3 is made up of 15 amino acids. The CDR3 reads CASSEGDRSYNEQFF. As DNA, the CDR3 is TGTGCCAGCAGTGAAGGGGACAGATCTTACAATGAGCAGTTCTTC.

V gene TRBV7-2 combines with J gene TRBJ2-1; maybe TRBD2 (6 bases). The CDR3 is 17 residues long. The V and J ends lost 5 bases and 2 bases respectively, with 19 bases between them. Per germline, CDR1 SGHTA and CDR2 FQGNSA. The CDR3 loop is CASSARRVSGTYNEQFF. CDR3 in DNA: TGTGCCAGCAGCGCCCGTCGAGTTAGCGGAACCTACAATGAGCAGTTCTTC.

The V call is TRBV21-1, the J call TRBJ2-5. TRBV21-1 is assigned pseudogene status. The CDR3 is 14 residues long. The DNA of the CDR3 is TGTGCCAGCAGCAAAACAGGACTCTCGGAGACCCAGTACTTC. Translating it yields CASSKTGLSETQYF.

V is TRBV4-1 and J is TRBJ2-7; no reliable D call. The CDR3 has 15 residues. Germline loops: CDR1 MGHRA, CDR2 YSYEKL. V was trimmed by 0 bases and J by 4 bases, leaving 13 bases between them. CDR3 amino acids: CASSQDIWAGYEQYF. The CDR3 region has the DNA TGCGCCAGCAGCCAAGACATATGGGCTGGTTACGAGCAGTACTTC.

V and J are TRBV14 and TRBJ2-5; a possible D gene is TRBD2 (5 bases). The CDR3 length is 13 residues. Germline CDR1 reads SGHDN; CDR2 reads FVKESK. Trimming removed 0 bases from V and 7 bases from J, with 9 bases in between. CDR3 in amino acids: CASSQDGGRTQYF. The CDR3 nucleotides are TGTGCCAGCAGCCAAGACGGCGGGCGGACCCAGTACTTC.

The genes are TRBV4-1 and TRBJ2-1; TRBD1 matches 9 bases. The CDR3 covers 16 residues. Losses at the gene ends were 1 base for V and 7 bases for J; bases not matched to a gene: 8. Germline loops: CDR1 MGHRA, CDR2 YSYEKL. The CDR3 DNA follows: TGCGCCAGCAGCCAAGTTTGGGGACAGGGTTCAAATGAGCAGTTCTTC. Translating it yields CASSQVWGQGSNEQFF.

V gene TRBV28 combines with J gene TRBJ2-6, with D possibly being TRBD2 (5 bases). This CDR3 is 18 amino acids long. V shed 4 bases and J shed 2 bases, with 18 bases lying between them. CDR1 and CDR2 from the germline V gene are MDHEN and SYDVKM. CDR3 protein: CASSSPGVAYPGANVLTF. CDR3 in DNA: TGTGCCAGCAGTTCCCCTGGGGTAGCGTACCCTGGGGCCAACGTCCTGACTTTC. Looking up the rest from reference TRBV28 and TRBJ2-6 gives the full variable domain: DVKVTQSSRYLVKRTGEKVFLECVQDMDHENMFWYRQDPGLGLRLIYFSYDVKMKEKGDIPEGYSVSREKKERFSLILESASTNQTSMYLCASSSPGVAYPGANVLTFGAGSRLTVL.

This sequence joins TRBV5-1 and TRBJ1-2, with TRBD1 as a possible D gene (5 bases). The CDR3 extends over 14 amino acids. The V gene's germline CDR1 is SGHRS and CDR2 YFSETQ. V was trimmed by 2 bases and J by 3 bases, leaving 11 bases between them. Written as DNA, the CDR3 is TGCGCCAGCAGCTTCGCGACAGCAGACTATGGCTACACCTTC. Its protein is CASSFATADYGYTF.

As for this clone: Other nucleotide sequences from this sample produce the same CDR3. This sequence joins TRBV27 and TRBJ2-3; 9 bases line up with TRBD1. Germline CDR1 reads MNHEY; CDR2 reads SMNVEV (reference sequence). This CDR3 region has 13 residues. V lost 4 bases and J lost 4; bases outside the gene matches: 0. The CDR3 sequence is CASSYRGPDTQYF. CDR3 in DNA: TGTGCCAGCAGTTACAGGGGGCCAGATACGCAGTATTTT.

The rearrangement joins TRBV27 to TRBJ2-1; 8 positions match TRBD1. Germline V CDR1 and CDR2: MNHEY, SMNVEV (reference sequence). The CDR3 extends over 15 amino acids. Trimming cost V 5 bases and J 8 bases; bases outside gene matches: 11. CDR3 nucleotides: TGTGCCAGCAGTCCTCGGACAGGGTCAATGTATGAGCAGTTCTTC. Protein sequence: CASSPRTGSMYEQFF.

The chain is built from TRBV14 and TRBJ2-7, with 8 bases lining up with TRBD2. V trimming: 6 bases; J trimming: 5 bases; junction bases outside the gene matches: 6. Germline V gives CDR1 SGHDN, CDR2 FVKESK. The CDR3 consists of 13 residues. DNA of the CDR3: TGTGCCAGCAGGCCTGGACTAGCCCACGAGCAGTACTTC. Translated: CASRPGLAHEQYF.

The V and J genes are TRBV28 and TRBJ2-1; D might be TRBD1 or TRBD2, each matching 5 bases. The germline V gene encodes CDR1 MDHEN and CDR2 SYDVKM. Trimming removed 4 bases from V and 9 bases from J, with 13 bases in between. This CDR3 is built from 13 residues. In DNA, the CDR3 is TGTGCCAGCAGTTGGGACCCGCGGGTTGAGCAGTTCTTC. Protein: CASSWDPRVEQFF.

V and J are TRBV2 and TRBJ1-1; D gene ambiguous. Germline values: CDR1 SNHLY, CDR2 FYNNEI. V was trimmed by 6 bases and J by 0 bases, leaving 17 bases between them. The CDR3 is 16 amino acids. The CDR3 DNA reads TGTGCCAGCAGGCCCCCTGGCAGGAACATGAACACTGAAGCTTTCTTT. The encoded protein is CASRPPGRNMNTEAFF.

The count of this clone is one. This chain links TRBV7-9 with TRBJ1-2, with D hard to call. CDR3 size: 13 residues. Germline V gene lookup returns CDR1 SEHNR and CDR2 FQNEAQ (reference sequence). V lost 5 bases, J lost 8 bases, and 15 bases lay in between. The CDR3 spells CASSPMAGGGYTF. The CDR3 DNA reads TGTGCCAGCAGCCCAATGGCCGGCGGAGGCTACACCTTC.

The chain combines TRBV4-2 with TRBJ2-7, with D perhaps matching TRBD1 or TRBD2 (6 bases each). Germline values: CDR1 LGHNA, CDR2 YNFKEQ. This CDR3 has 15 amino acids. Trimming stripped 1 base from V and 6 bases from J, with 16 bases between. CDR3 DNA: TGTGCCAGCAGCCAAGGCGAGTGGGGGGCCGGCGAGCAGTACTTC. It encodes CASSQGEWGAGEQYF.

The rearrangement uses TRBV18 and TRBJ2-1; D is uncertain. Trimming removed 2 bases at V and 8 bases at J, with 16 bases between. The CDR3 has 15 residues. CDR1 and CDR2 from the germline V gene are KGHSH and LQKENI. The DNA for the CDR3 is TGTGCCAGCTCACCAGGGCCACTCCGAGGCGATGAGCAGTTCTTC. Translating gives CASSPGPLRGDEQFF.

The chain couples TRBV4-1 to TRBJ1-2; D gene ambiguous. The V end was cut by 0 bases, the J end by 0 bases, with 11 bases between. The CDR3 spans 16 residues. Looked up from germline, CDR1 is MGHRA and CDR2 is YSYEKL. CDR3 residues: CASSQESDHPNYGYTF. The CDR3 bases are TGCGCCAGCAGCCAAGAATCAGACCACCCTAACTATGGCTACACCTTC.

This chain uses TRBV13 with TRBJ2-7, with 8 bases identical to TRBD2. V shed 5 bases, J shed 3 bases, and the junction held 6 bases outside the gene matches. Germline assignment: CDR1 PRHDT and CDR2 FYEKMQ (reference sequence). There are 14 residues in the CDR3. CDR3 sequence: CASSQPGLGYEQYF. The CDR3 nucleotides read TGTGCCAGCAGCCAACCGGGACTAGGCTACGAGCAGTACTTC. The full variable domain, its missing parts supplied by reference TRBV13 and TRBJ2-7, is AAGVIQSPRHLIKEKRETATLKCYPIPRHDTVYWYQQGPGQDPQFLISFYEKMQSDKGSIPDRFSAQQFSDYHSELNMSSLELGDSALYFCASSQPGLGYEQYFGPGTRLTVT.

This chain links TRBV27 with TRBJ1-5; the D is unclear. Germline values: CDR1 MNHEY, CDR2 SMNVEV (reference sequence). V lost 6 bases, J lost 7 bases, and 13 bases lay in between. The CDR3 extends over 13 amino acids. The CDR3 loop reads CASSLGWGQPQHF. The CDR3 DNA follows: TGTGCCAGCAGCCTTGGATGGGGACAGCCCCAGCATTTT.

Here the CDR3 reads CASRQPFGGDEKLFF. The CDR3 DNA reads as TGTGCCAGCAGGCAGCCCTTCGGGGGGGATGAAAAACTGTTTTTT. The chain links TRBV6-1 to TRBJ1-4, with a tentative D call TRBD1 (5 bases). Germline CDR1 and CDR2: MNHNS and SASEGT. The CDR3 sequence is 15 residues long. The V end lost 6 bases, the J end lost 6 bases, and 17 bases lay between the germline ends.

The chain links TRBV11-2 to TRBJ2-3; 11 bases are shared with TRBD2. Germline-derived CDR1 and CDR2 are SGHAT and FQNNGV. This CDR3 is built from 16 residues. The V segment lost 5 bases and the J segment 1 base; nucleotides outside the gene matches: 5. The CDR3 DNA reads TGTGCCAGCAGCCCAGGGACTAGCGGAGGCACAGATACGCAGTATTTT. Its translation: CASSPGTSGGTDTQYF.

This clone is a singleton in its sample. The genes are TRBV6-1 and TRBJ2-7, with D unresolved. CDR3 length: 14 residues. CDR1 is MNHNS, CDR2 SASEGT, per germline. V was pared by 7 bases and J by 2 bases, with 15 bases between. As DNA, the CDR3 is TGTGCCAGCACAGAACCGGATTTAGCCTACGAGCAGTACTTC. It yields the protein CASTEPDLAYEQYF.

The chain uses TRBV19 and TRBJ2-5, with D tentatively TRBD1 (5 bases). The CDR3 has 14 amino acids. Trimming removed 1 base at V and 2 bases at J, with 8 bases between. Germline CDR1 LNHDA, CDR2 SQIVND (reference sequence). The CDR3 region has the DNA TGTGCCAGTAGTATAGTTGACAGTCAAGAGACCCAGTACTTC. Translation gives CASSIVDSQETQYF.

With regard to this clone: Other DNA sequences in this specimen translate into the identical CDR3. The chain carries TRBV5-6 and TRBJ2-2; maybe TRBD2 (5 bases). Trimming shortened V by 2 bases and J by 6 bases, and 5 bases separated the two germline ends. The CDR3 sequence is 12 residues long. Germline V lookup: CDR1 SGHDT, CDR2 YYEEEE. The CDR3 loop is CASSFGAGELFF. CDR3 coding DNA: TGTGCCAGCAGCTTCGGGGCCGGGGAGCTGTTTTTT.

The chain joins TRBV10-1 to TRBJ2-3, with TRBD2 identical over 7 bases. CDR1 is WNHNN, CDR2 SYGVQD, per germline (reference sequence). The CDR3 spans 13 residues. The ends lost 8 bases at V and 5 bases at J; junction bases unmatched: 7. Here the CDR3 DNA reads TGCGCCAGCGGGCAATGGGAGGGAGATACGCAGTATTTT. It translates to CASGQWEGDTQYF.

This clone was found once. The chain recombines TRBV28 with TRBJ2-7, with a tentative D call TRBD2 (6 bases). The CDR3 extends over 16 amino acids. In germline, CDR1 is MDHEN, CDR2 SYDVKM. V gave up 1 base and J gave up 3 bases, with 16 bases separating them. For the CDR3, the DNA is TGTGCCAGCAGTTTATCCCCCCGCGCGGGAAGCTACGAGCAGTACTTC. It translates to CASSLSPRAGSYEQYF.

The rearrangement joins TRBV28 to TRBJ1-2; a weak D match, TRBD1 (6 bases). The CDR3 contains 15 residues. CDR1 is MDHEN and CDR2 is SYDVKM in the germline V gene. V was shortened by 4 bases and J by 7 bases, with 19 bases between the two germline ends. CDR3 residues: CASSYRDNPRAGYTF. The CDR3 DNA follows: TGTGCCAGCAGTTACCGGGACAACCCGCGGGCTGGCTACACCTTC.